The clone carrying this T cell receptor (beta chain) turned up a few times. Its antigen is as yet unknown. The study reverse transcribed the entire isolated RNA, so it sequenced expressed TCRB transcripts. The table came from immunoSEQ multiplex PCR; TCRdb's copy has only in-frame clones and leaves some out. The table shows hundreds of thousands of clones, with around an eighth occurring only once. This sample is drawn from a study of beta chain features in type 1 diabetes. On the study more broadly: Roughly 98 million sorted cells were examined across all samples.

Study conclusions and caveats: All four CD4+ subsets of Type 1 diabetes patients contained TCRB CDR3s that were moderately but significantly shorter.

CDR3 length: 15 residues. Germline V lookup: CDR1 SGHRS, CDR2 YFSETQ. Deletions cut 1 base from V and 0 bases from J, with 10 bases between. The material sequenced was naive CD4+ T cells from blood. This sequence was found in a young man with type 1 diabetes. This chain joins TRBV5-1 and TRBJ2-5; maybe TRBD2 (5 bases). CDR3: CASSLNTGNQETQYF. CDR3 in DNA: TGCGCCAGCAGCTTGAACACCGGGAACCAAGAGACCCAGTACTTC. The entire variable domain, with the rest obtained from reference TRBV5-1 and TRBJ2-5, is as follows: KAGVTQTPRYLIKTRGQQVTLSCSPISGHRSVSWYQQTPGQGLQFLFEYFSETQRNKGNFPGRFSGRQFSNSRSEMNVSTLELGDSALYLCASSLNTGNQETQYFGPGTRLLVL.